This T cell receptor beta chain was sequenced in a study of blood T cell repertoires in COVID-19. Trimming removed 5 bases at V and 1 base at J, with 11 bases between. This CDR3 spans 14 amino acids. Germline V lookup: CDR1 SGHAT, CDR2 FQNNGV. Repertoires were generated with immunoSEQ multiplex PCR, while TCRdb's copy carries only in-frame clones and drops some. The top ten hold around 10% of the sample, which has some 93,000 clones, about 89% seen once. The receptor's source is a man aged 50 or older with acute or convalescent COVID-19. This rearrangement joins TRBV11-2 to TRBJ1-1, with TRBD1 as a possible D gene (6 bases). Sequencing used peripheral blood. The DNA of the CDR3 is TGTGCCAGCAGCCCGAAGGGACAGAACACTGAAGCTTTCTTT. Translation gives CASSPKGQNTEAFF.